Presented here are 27 T cell receptor beta chains from one specimen sequenced in a study of T cells in Graves' hyperthyroidism and ophthalmopathy (dated by TCRdb to 2018 to 2020). The method behind the library was multiplex PCR. The sequencer was an Illumina HiSeq 2000. Amplification of TCR beta CDR3 regions was carried out from RNA transcripts. The first round of RT-PCR for the TCR CDR3 was performed with the HTBI primer set and the Qiagen OneStep RT-PCR kit. TCRdb took the public reads, trimmed them with fastp at Q25, ran MiXCR for clone calling and kept in-frame beta chains. Entries are consolidated by CDR3 protein sequence, retaining the most common genes and DNA. In all, the sample holds some 400,000 distinct CDR3 sequences, and 19% of those were seen once. The top ten clones comprise about 3.7% of the sample. The specimen was blood. The receptors derive from a woman aged 18-29 years with Graves' hyperthyroidism.

J is TRBJ2-7 and V is TRBV3-1; D gene uncertain. Germline V gives CDR1 LGHDT, CDR2 YNNKEL (reference sequence). The CDR3 consists of 12 residues. V lost 0 bases and J lost 8, with 8 bases in between. The CDR3: CASSQEWSKQYF. In DNA, the CDR3 is TGTGCCAGCAGCCAAGAGTGGAGTAAGCAGTACTTC.

This clonotype showed up many times. The V and J genes are TRBV15 and TRBJ2-3, with a tentative D call TRBD1 (6 bases). Trimming removed 3 bases at V and 2 bases at J, with 15 bases between. This CDR3 contains 16 residues. Germline lookup yields CDR1 LNHNV and CDR2 YYDKDF (reference sequence). CDR3 bases: TGTGCCACCAGCAGCCGTTTAGAGGGGGACACAGATACGCAGTATTTT. This sequence encodes CATSSRLEGDTDTQYF.

Only a few counts were recorded for this clonotype. This chain uses TRBV20-1 with TRBJ1-5; weak D call: TRBD1 (6 bases). The germline CDR1 and CDR2 sequences are DFQATT and SNEGSKA (reference sequence). The V and J ends lost 0 bases and 2 bases respectively, with 11 bases between them. This CDR3 spans 15 amino acids. CDR3 region: CSARDQGKCNQPQHF. The DNA of the CDR3 is TGCAGTGCTAGAGATCAGGGGAAGTGCAATCAGCCCCAGCATTTT.

This clonotype was picked up many times. One end of the junction does not line up with germline, which may come from a read error. The V call is TRBV7-7, the J call TRBJ2-5, with D perhaps matching TRBD2 (5 bases). The CDR3 has 15 amino acids. In germline, CDR1 is SSHAT, CDR2 FNYEAQ (reference sequence). The CDR3 nucleotides read TGTGCTAGCAGCTTAGAGGGTAGCCCGCAAGAGACCCAGTACTTC. Protein product: CASSLEGSPQETQYF.

The chain links TRBV30 to TRBJ2-7, with 9 positions matching TRBD1. Germline V gene data show CDR1 as GTSNPN and CDR2 as SVGIG (reference sequence). V trimming: 0 bases; J trimming: 3 bases; junction bases outside the gene matches: 3. The CDR3 length is 14 residues. The DNA for the CDR3 is TGTGCCTGGAGTGTTCCGGGACAGGGCTACGAGCAGTACTTC. This translates into CAWSVPGQGYEQYF.

This clonotype was counted ten times or more. The chain combines TRBV20-1 with TRBJ1-2, with no clear D. The V end lost 3 bases, the J end lost 4 bases, and 12 bases lay between the germline ends. This CDR3 has 13 amino acids. CDR1 is DFQATT, CDR2 SNEGSKA, per germline (reference sequence). CDR3 nucleotides: TGCAGTGCTAGCCCCCAGCGGGCCTATGGCTACACCTTC. Its protein product is CSASPQRAYGYTF.

The sample holds many counts of this clonotype. This rearrangement joins TRBV6-1 to TRBJ1-1; D possibly corresponds to TRBD1 (5 bases). CDR3 length: 13 residues. Germline V gene data show CDR1 as MNHNS and CDR2 as SASEGT. The germline V and J ends were trimmed by 7 bases and 2 bases, with 11 bases remaining between them. This chain's CDR3 is CASNRQINTEAFF. As DNA, the CDR3 is TGTGCCAGCAACAGGCAGATAAACACTGAAGCTTTCTTT.

In this sample, this clonotype turned up many times. The CDR3 here is CASIAGHYSPLHF. The CDR3 bases are TGTGCCAGCATTGCCGGACATTATTCACCCCTCCACTTT. This sequence joins TRBV6-2 or TRBV6-3 and TRBJ1-6; tentatively, D is TRBD1 (5 bases). V gave up 7 bases and J gave up 8 bases, with 12 bases separating them. The CDR3 is made up of 13 amino acids. The germline gives CDR1 MNHEY, CDR2 SVGEGT.

This chain connects TRBV28 to TRBJ2-7; D assignment may be TRBD1 or TRBD2 (6 bases each). V was pared by 6 bases and J by 2 bases, with 14 bases between. There are 14 residues in the CDR3. Germline V lookup: CDR1 MDHEN, CDR2 SYDVKM. The CDR3 nucleotides read TGTGCCAGCAGGGGGGGCAGGGCTCCCTACGAGCAGTACTTC. The encoded protein is CASRGGRAPYEQYF.

The table lists this clonotype with a few counts. This sequence joins TRBV5-6 and TRBJ1-2, with D uncertain. The CDR3 is 13 amino acids. Deletions cut 0 bases from V and 8 bases from J, with 11 bases between. Germline V gene lookup returns CDR1 SGHDT and CDR2 YYEEEE. For the CDR3, the DNA is TGTGCCAGCAGCTTGGGACCGATCAGGGGCTACACCTTC. Its protein product is CASSLGPIRGYTF. The variable domain in full, with the rest retrieved from reference TRBV5-6 and TRBJ1-2, is DAGVTQSPTHLIKTRGQQVTLRCSPKSGHDTVSWYQQALGQGPQFIFQYYEEEERQRGNFPDRFSGHQFPNYSSELNVNALLLGDSALYLCASSLGPIRGYTFGSGTRLTVV.

This clonotype was recorded many times. This chain joins TRBV27 and TRBJ1-5; 7 nucleotides line up with TRBD1. CDR1 and CDR2 from the germline V gene are MNHEY and SMNVEV (reference sequence). The CDR3 is 14 amino acids. V dropped 6 bases and J dropped 2; count of bases not matched to a gene: 4. CDR3 residues: CASRITGGNQPQHF. The DNA of the CDR3 is TGTGCCAGCAGGATAACAGGGGGCAATCAGCCCCAGCATTTT.

This clonotype has ten or more counts. The J gene is TRBJ1-1, the V gene TRBV30; no clear D. This CDR3 has 13 amino acids. V was clipped by 5 bases and J by 6 bases, with 16 bases between them. Germline V gene data show CDR1 as GTSNPN and CDR2 as SVGIG (reference sequence). The CDR3 DNA reads as TGTGCCTGGTTTGGTTGGGGAGCCGCTGAAGCTTTCTTT. It yields the protein CAWFGWGAAEAFF.

For this clonotype: This may stem from a read error, because a much larger clone lies one nucleotide away. This chain joins TRBV6-1 and TRBJ1-5; no clear D. This CDR3 region has 13 residues. Germline CDR1 and CDR2: MNHNS and SASEGT. Between the trimmed V and J ends, which lost 6 bases and 0 bases, there was a span of 6 bases. The DNA for the CDR3 is TGTGCCAGCAGCGGGAATAGCAATCAGCCCCAGCATTTT. This sequence encodes CASSGNSNQPQHF.

This clonotype was found a few times. One end of the junction varies from germline; a read error may be responsible. This sequence joins TRBV28 and TRBJ2-2; TRBD2 matches 13 bases. The CDR3 is 19 amino acids. Germline V gives CDR1 MDHEN, CDR2 SYDVKM. The DNA of the CDR3 is TGTGCCAGCAGTTTCCCGACTAGCGGGGGGCAAGAGAACACCGGGGAGCTGTGTTTT. It yields the protein CASSFPTSGGQENTGELCF.

This clonotype was recorded many times. The rearrangement joins TRBV7-3 to TRBJ1-1, with 7 bases matching TRBD1. J gave up 4 bases and V 3 bases, and 5 bases lay outside the gene matches. CDR1 SGHTA and CDR2 FQGTGA come from the germline V gene. The CDR3 runs to 14 residues. Written as DNA, the CDR3 is TGTGCCAGCAGCTTCGACCGGGACAGCACTGAAGCTTTCTTT. This codes for CASSFDRDSTEAFF.

This clonotype was seen ten or more times. This chain connects TRBV6-1 to TRBJ1-1; D not certain. CDR1 is MNHNS, CDR2 SASEGT, per germline. Trimming cost V 5 bases and J 3 bases, with 13 bases left between them. The CDR3 sequence is 14 residues long. This CDR3 reads CASSPPGVDTEAFF. In nucleotides, the CDR3 is TGTGCCAGCAGTCCCCCCGGGGTAGACACTGAAGCTTTCTTT.

This clonotype was counted many times. This sequence joins TRBV12-3 or TRBV12-4 and TRBJ1-1; D is unclear. The germline V and J ends were trimmed by 6 bases and 2 bases, with 7 bases remaining between them. The CDR3 sequence is 12 residues long. CDR3 coding DNA: TGTGCCAGCAGAGAACTAAACACTGAAGCTTTCTTT. Translation gives CASRELNTEAFF.

This clonotype was seen repeatedly, ten times or more. V is TRBV20-1 and J is TRBJ2-7; no firm D call. Germline V gene lookup returns CDR1 DFQATT and CDR2 SNEGSKA (reference sequence). V gave up 3 bases and J gave up 4 bases, with 10 bases separating them. The CDR3 has 12 residues. For the CDR3, the DNA is TGCAGTGCTAGGACATCCACGTACGAGCAGTACTTC. This codes for CSARTSTYEQYF.

At least ten counts were recorded for this clonotype. The chain is built from TRBV30 and TRBJ2-7, with D perhaps given as TRBD1 or TRBD2 (5 bases each). V was trimmed by 0 bases and J by 1 base, leaving 10 bases between them. CDR1 and CDR2 from the germline V gene are GTSNPN and SVGIG (reference sequence). CDR3 length equals 14 residues. The chain's CDR3 is CAWSVWDRSYEQYF. DNA of the CDR3: TGTGCCTGGAGTGTTTGGGACCGATCCTACGAGCAGTACTTC.

This clonotype was recorded at least ten times. The CDR3, as DNA: TGTGCCAGCAGCTTAGGAGCGGCTAGAGGAGGTCAAGAGACCCAGTACTTC. This gives the protein CASSLGAARGGQETQYF. This sequence joins TRBV11-2 and TRBJ2-5; TRBD2 might be the D (5 bases). This CDR3 comprises 17 residues. Germline CDR1 is SGHAT and CDR2 is FQNNGV. V was trimmed by 1 base and J by 2 bases, leaving 17 bases between them.

This clonotype was found many times. The V and J genes are TRBV30 and TRBJ1-5, with D unresolved. The V end was cut by 0 bases, the J end by 3 bases, with 6 bases between. The CDR3 is made up of 13 amino acids. Germline CDR1 is GTSNPN and CDR2 is SVGIG (reference sequence). DNA for the CDR3: TGTGCCTGGAGTGTAAAAGACAATCAGCCCCAGCATTTT. Amino acids: CAWSVKDNQPQHF.

In the case of this clonotype: A much more abundant neighbour one base away suggests this may be a read error. The chain employs TRBV7-2 and TRBJ1-2; D might be TRBD1 (5 bases). The CDR3 is made up of 15 amino acids. CDR1 is SGHTA and CDR2 is FQGNSA in the germline V gene. The CDR3: CASSAGGSINYGCTF. The CDR3 nucleotides are TGTGCCAGCAGCGCCGGGGGGTCGATCAACTATGGCTGCACCTTC.

This clonotype came up a few times. This chain uses TRBV20-1 with TRBJ2-2, with a weak D call TRBD1 (5 bases). V lost 2 bases and J 7 bases, leaving 14 bases between the germline ends. Per germline, CDR1 DFQATT and CDR2 SNEGSKA (reference sequence). The CDR3 is made up of 14 amino acids. The CDR3 bases are TGCAGTGCTAGATGGGGCCCCAAGCGCGGGGAGCTGTTTTTT. Amino acids: CSARWGPKRGELFF.

This clonotype was seen at least ten times. The rearrangement uses TRBV12-3 or TRBV12-4 and TRBJ2-7, with 13 positions matching TRBD2. The CDR3 consists of 17 residues. The V and J ends lost 4 bases and 3 bases, in that order; junction bases with no gene match: 9. CDR3 loop: CASSSPETSGGVYEQYF. CDR3 bases: TGTGCCAGCAGTTCCCCCGAAACTAGCGGGGGGGTCTACGAGCAGTACTTC.

The chain is built from TRBV5-5 and TRBJ2-7; D may correspond to TRBD1 or TRBD2 (5 bases each). This CDR3 contains 16 residues. Germline V CDR1 and CDR2: SGHKS, YYEKEE (reference sequence). Between the trimmed V and J ends, which lost 2 bases and 2 bases, there was a span of 17 bases. The CDR3 loop is CASSLSYGDPPYEQYF. CDR3 nucleotides: TGTGCCAGCAGCTTAAGTTACGGGGACCCACCCTACGAGCAGTACTTC.

This clonotype was counted ten times or more. The rearrangement uses TRBV20-1 and TRBJ1-5; TRBD1 matches 8 bases. This CDR3 spans 15 amino acids. V was pared by 2 bases and J by 3 bases, with 6 bases of the junction left unmatched. Germline CDR1 reads DFQATT; CDR2 reads SNEGSKA (reference sequence). CDR3 nucleotide sequence: TGCAGTGCTAGATCGTGGACAGGGCTCAATCAGCCCCAGCATTTT. This sequence encodes CSARSWTGLNQPQHF.

A note on this clonotype: A read error may explain this, as a much larger clone is one base away. The gene calls are TRBV29-1 and TRBJ1-1; a possible D gene is TRBD1 (5 bases). The V gene's germline CDR1 is SQVTM and CDR2 ANQGSEA. The CDR3 consists of 13 residues. CDR3 sequence (DNA): TGCTGCGTTGTCAAGGGGTTGAACACTGAAGCTTTCTTT. This codes for CCVVKGLNTEAFF. The full variable domain, in which reference TRBV29-1 and TRBJ1-1 provide the parts outside the CDR3, is SAVISQKPSRDICQRGTSLTIQCQVDSQVTMMFWYRQQPGQSLTLIATANQGSEATYESGFVIDKFPISRPNLTFSTLTVSNMSPEDSSIYLCCVVKGLNTEAFFGQGTRLTVV.